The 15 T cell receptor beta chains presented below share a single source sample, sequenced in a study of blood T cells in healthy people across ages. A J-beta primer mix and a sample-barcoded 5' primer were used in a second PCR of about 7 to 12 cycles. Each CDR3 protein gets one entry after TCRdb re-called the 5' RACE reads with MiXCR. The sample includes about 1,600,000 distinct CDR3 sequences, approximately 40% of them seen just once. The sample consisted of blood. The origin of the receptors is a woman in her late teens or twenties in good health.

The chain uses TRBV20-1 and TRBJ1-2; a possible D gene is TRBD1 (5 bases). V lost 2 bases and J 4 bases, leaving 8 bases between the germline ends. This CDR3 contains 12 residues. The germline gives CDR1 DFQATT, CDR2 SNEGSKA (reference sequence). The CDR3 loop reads CSARIGGYGYTF. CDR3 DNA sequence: TGCAGTGCTAGAATCGGGGGCTATGGCTACACCTTC.

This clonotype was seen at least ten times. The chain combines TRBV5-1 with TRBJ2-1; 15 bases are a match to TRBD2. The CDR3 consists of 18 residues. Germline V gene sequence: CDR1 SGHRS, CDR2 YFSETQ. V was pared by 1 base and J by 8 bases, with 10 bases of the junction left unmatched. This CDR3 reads CASSLTPGLAGGVDEQFF. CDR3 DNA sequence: TGCGCCAGCAGCTTGACCCCGGGACTAGCGGGGGGAGTTGATGAGCAGTTCTTC.

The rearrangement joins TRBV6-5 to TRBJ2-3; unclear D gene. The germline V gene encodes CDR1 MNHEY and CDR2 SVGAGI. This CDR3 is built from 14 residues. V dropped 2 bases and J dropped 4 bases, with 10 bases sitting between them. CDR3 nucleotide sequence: TGTGCCAGCAGTTACGCGAGTCTACCAGATACGCAGTATTTT. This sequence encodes CASSYASLPDTQYF.

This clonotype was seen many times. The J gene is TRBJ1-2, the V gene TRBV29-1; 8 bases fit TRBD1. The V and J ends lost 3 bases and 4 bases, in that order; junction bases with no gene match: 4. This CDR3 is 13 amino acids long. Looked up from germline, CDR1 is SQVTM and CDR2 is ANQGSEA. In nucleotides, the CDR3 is TGCAGCGTTGACCCAGGGGGCGTCTATGGCTACACCTTC. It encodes CSVDPGGVYGYTF.

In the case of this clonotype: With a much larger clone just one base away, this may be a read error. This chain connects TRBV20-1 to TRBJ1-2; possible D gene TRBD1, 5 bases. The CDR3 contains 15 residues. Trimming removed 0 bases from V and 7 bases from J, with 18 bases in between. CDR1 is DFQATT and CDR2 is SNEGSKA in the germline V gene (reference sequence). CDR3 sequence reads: CSAREPGADWGGYTF. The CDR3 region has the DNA TGCAGTGCTAGAGAGCCCGGGGCCGACTGGGGTGGCTACACCTTC.

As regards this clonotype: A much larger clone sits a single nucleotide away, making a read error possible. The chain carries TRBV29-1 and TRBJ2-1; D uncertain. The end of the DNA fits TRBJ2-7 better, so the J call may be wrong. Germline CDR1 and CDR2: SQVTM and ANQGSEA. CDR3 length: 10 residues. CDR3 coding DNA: TGCAGCGTGGGTATAAATGAGCAGTACTTC. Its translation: CSVGINEQYF.

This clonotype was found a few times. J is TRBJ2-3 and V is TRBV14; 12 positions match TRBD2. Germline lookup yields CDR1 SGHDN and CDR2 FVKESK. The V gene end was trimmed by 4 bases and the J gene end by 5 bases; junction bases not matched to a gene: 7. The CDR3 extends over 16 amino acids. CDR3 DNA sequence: TGTGCCAGCAGCCCCCAGACTAGCGGGGGCCTAGATACGCAGTATTTT. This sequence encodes CASSPQTSGGLDTQYF.

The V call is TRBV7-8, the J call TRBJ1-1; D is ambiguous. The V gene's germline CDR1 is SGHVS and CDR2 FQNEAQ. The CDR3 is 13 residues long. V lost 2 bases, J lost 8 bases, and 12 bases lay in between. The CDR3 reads CASSLLNSWEAFF. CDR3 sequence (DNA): TGTGCCAGCAGCTTACTAAACTCCTGGGAAGCTTTCTTT.

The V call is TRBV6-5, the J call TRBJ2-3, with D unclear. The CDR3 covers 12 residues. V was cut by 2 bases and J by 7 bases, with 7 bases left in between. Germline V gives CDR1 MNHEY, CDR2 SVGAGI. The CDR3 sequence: CASSYADHTQYF. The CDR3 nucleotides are TGTGCCAGCAGTTACGCAGACCATACGCAGTATTTT.

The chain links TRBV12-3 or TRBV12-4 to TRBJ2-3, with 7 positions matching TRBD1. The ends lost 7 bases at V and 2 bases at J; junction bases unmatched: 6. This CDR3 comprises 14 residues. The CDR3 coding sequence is TGTGCCAGCACCCTGACAGGGACCACAGATACGCAGTATTTT. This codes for CASTLTGTTDTQYF.

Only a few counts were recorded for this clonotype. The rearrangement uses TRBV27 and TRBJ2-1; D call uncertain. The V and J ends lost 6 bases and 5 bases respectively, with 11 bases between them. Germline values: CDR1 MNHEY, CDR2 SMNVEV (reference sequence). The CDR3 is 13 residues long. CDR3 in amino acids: CASSWAYDNEQFF. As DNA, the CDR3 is TGTGCCAGCAGCTGGGCGTATGACAATGAGCAGTTCTTC.

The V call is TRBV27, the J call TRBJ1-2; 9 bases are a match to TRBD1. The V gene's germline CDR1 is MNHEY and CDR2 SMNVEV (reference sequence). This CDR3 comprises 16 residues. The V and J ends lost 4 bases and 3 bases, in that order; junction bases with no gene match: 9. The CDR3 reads CASSSAGGQGHYGYTF. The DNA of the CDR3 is TGTGCCAGCAGTTCCGCAGGCGGACAGGGGCACTATGGCTACACCTTC.

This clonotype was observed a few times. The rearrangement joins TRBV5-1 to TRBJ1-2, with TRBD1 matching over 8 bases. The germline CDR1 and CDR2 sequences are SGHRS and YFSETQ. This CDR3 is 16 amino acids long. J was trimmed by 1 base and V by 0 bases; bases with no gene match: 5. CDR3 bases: TGCGCCAGCAGCTTGGTCCCAGGGGGCATTAACTATGGCTACACCTTC. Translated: CASSLVPGGINYGYTF.

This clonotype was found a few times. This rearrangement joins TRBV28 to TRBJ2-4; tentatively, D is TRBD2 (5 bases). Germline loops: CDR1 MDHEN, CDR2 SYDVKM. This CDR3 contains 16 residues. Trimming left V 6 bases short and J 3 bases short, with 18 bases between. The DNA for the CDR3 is TGTGCCAGCAGCCCCGGAGGAGTAGGAGGCAAAAACATTCAGTACTTC. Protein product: CASSPGGVGGKNIQYF.

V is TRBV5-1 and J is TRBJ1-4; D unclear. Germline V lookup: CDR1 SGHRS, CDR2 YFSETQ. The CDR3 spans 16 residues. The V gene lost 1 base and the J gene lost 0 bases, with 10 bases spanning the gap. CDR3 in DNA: TGCGCCAGCAGCTTGAACGGAGCCGCAACTAATGAAAAACTGTTTTTT. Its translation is CASSLNGAATNEKLFF.